The rows below give T cell receptor beta chains drawn from one sample of a study of cytomegalovirus exposure and HLA in healthy donors. Sequencing used immunoSEQ multiplex PCR; TCRdb keeps in-frame clones, though not all of them. The sample carries roughly 180,000 clones, more than 65% recorded once. The specimen was PBMCs. These receptors all come from a female donor in good health and CMV-seronegative. Both conserved end residues are part of each CDR3. The order of the fields is CDR3 DNA, CDR3 protein, J gene, clone size, D gene, V gene, CDR3 length. The D gene is left open where the match is weak. Some rows mark clone size as missing; the rest say once, few, many or name a class of expanded clone.

CDR3 DNA: TGCGCCAGCAGTGAGGCTTCTACAGGGGCCCCTAACTATGGCTACACCTTC
CDR3 protein: CASSEASTGAPNYGYTF
J gene: TRBJ1-2
clone size: .
D gene: TRBD1
V gene: TRBV10-1
CDR3 length: 17

CDR3 DNA: TGTGCCAGCTCTCGGGGACAGGGCGAGGGGGTTCAGTACTTC
CDR3 protein: CASSRGQGEGVQYF
J gene: TRBJ2-4
clone size: .
D gene: TRBD1
V gene: TRBV18
CDR3 length: 14

CDR3 DNA: TGTGCCATCAGTGGGGGACAGGGGCAAACCTACGAGCAGTACTTC
CDR3 protein: CAISGGQGQTYEQYF
J gene: TRBJ2-7
clone size: .
D gene: TRBD1
V gene: TRBV10-3
CDR3 length: 15

CDR3 DNA: TGTGCCAGCAGTTTAAGTGGTGGGCAGGGGGATGAAGCTTTCTTT
CDR3 protein: CASSLSGGQGDEAFF
J gene: TRBJ1-1
clone size: .
D gene: TRBD1
V gene: TRBV6-5
CDR3 length: 15

CDR3 DNA: TGCAGCGTAAGGACAGGGGCCTACGAGCAGTACTTC
CDR3 protein: CSVRTGAYEQYF
J gene: TRBJ2-7
clone size: .
D gene: TRBD1
V gene: TRBV29-1
CDR3 length: 12

CDR3 DNA: TGTGCCAGCAGGACCCGGGGACTAGCGGGTAGTGAGCAGTTCTTC
CDR3 protein: CASRTRGLAGSEQFF
J gene: TRBJ2-1
clone size: once
D gene: TRBD2
V gene: TRBV6-5
CDR3 length: 15

CDR3 DNA: TGCGCCAGCAGCCCAGGGTATGAGCAGTTCTTC
CDR3 protein: CASSPGYEQFF
J gene: TRBJ2-1
clone size: once
D gene: .
V gene: TRBV5-1
CDR3 length: 11

CDR3 DNA: TGCAGCGTTGGGGGCAGAACCGGGACTGAAGCTTTCTTT
CDR3 protein: CSVGGRTGTEAFF
J gene: TRBJ1-1
clone size: once
D gene: .
V gene: TRBV29-1
CDR3 length: 13

CDR3 DNA: TGTGCCTGGGGGGCGGGGGGGCCGCGAGAGACCCAGTACTTC
CDR3 protein: CAWGAGGPRETQYF
J gene: TRBJ2-5
clone size: .
D gene: TRBD2
V gene: TRBV30
CDR3 length: 14

CDR3 DNA: TGTGCCAGCAGCAAACTAGCGGGGGTTCCGTCCGAGGAGACCCAGTACTTC
CDR3 protein: CASSKLAGVPSEETQYF
J gene: TRBJ2-5
clone size: few
D gene: TRBD2
V gene: TRBV2
CDR3 length: 17

CDR3 DNA: TGCGCCAGCAGCCCGGGACTAGCGGGGGTCCCCTCCTACGAGCAGTACTTC
CDR3 protein: CASSPGLAGVPSYEQYF
J gene: TRBJ2-7
clone size: .
D gene: TRBD2
V gene: TRBV5-1
CDR3 length: 17

CDR3 DNA: TGTGCCAGCAGCTTAGGTAGCGGGAGCTCCTACAATGAGCAGTTCTTC
CDR3 protein: CASSLGSGSSYNEQFF
J gene: TRBJ2-1
clone size: .
D gene: TRBD2
V gene: TRBV11-2
CDR3 length: 16